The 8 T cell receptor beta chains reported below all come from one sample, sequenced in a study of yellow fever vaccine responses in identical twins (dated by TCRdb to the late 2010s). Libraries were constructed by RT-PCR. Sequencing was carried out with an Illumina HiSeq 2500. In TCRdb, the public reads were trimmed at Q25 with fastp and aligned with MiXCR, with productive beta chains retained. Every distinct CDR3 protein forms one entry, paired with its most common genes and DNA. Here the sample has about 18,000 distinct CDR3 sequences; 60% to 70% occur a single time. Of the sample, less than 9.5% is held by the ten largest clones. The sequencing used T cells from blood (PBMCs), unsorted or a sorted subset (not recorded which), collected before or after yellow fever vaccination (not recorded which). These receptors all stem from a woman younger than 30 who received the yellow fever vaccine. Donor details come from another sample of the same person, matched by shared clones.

CDR3 amino acids: CASRPGTSGKGYNEQFF. The CDR3 DNA follows: TGCGCCAGCAGACCCGGGACTAGCGGGAAGGGGTACAATGAGCAGTTCTTC. The chain links TRBV4-1 to TRBJ2-1; TRBD2 matches at 13 bases. The CDR3 is 17 amino acids. Germline trimming cut 6 bases from V and 4 bases from J; bases unmatched to any gene: 9. Germline-derived CDR1 and CDR2 are MGHRA and YSYEKL.

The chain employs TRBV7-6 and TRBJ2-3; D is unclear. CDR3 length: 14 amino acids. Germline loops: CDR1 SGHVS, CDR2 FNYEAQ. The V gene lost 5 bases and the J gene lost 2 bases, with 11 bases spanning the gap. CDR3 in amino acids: CASSRRANTDTQYF. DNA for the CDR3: TGTGCCAGCAGCCGCCGTGCTAACACAGATACGCAGTATTTT.

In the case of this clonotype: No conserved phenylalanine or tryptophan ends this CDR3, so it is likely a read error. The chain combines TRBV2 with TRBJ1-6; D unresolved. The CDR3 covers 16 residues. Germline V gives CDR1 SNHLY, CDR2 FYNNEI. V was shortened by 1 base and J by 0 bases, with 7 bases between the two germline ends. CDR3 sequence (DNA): TGTGCCAGCAGTGAAGAGGCAGACTCCTATAATTCACCCCTCCACTCT. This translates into CASSEEADSYNSPLHS.

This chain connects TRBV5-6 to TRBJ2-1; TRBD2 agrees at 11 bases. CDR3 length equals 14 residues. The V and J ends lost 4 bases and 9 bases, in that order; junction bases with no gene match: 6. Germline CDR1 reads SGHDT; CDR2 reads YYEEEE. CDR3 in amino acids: CASSISGRAAEQFF. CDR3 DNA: TGTGCCAGCAGCATTAGCGGGAGGGCCGCTGAGCAGTTCTTC.

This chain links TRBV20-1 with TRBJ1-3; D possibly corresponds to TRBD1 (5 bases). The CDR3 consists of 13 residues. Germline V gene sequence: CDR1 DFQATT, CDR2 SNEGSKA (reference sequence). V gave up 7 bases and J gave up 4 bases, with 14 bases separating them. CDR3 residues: CSVWGRSGNTIYF. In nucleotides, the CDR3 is TGCAGTGTCTGGGGGAGGTCCGGAAACACCATATATTTT.

CDR3 bases: TGTGCCAGCAGTGAAGAGGGCACAGATACGCAGTATTTT. Encoded protein: CASSEEGTDTQYF. The chain joins TRBV2 to TRBJ2-3; D uncertain. V dropped 1 base and J dropped 1 base, with 3 bases sitting between them. CDR1 is SNHLY, CDR2 FYNNEI, per germline. The CDR3 runs to 13 residues.

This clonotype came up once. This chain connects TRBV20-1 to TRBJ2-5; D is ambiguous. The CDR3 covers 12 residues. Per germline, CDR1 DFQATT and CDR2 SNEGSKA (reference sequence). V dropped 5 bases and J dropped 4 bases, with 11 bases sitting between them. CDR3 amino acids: CSADHSTETQYF. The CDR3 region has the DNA TGCAGTGCTGACCACAGCACAGAGACCCAGTACTTC.

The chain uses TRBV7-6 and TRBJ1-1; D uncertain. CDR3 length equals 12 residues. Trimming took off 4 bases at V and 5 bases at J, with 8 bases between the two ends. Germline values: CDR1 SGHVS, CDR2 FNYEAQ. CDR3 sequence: CASSSPKTEAFF. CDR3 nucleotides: TGTGCCAGCAGCTCCCCGAAGACTGAAGCTTTCTTT.